This T cell receptor (beta chain) was captured by sequencing in a study of T-cell memory formation after mild COVID-19. Remarks on this clonotype: What it recognizes is unknown.

Study-level findings and limits: Researchers could not confirm that second-wave clones peaking on day 37 targeted SARS-CoV-2. The appearance of some responding clones in pre-infection memory suggested that cross-reactive memory joined.

Germline V gene data show CDR1 as SGHNT and CDR2 as YYREEE (reference sequence). V dropped 0 bases and J dropped 3 bases, with 9 bases sitting between them. CDR3 length: 14 residues. Sample barcodes and UMIs were carried by the TCR alpha and TCR beta cDNA libraries that 5'RACE generated with constant-segment primers. TCRdb re-derived calls from the 5' RACE reads in MiXCR, one entry per CDR3 protein. Among 120,000 or so distinct CDR3 sequences listed, more than 15% were seen once. The source is an adult woman who had mild COVID-19 (a few samples of this study predate the infection). Cell type and time point are not known. The rearrangement uses TRBV5-4 and TRBJ1-2; D is uncertain. The sample was PBMCs or a T cell subset sorted from them (not recorded which). The CDR3 reads CASSLGPEDYGYTF. In DNA, the CDR3 is TGTGCCAGCAGCTTGGGGCCCGAGGACTATGGCTACACCTTC.